A single sample gave rise to the 18 T cell receptor beta chains below, sequenced in a study of T cells in Graves' hyperthyroidism and ophthalmopathy. Amplification of TCR beta CDR3 regions was performed using RNA transcripts as template. Initially, a first-round RT-PCR of the TCR CDR3 employed the HTBI primer set. A single record per CDR3 protein comes from TCRdb applying MiXCR to the multiplex PCR reads. The sample gives some 650,000 distinct CDR3 sequences, roughly a sixth of which show up once; around 3.5% is in the top ten. The sequencing sample was made of blood. The source of these receptors is a woman in her thirties or forties with Graves' ophthalmopathy.

There are a few counts of this clonotype. V and J are TRBV5-1 and TRBJ2-5; the D gene could be TRBD1 or TRBD2 (5 bases each). Trimming shortened V by 0 bases and J by 1 base, and 13 bases separated the two germline ends. This CDR3 is 16 amino acids long. Per the germline V gene, CDR1 is SGHRS and CDR2 is YFSETQ. The CDR3 region has the DNA TGCGCCAGCAGCTTGGGGGACGGCTCCCCCCAAGAGACCCAGTACTTC. Translating it yields CASSLGDGSPQETQYF.

J is TRBJ1-3 and V is TRBV7-6; D gene ambiguous. The CDR3 loop spans 12 amino acids. Trimming left V 7 bases short and J 0 bases short, with 4 bases between. The V gene's germline CDR1 is SGHVS and CDR2 FNYEAQ. The CDR3 sequence: CASNYSGNTIYF. The CDR3 bases are TGTGCCAGCAACTACTCTGGAAACACCATATATTTT.

Note on this clonotype: This may come from a read error, since a much larger clone is one base off. The DNA is omitted, as the CDR3 cannot be located on it reliably, and the CDR3 follows TCRdb's listing. The chain uses TRBV6-5 and TRBJ2-5; TRBD1 is the table's D call, not checked against the DNA. Germline V CDR1 and CDR2: MNHEY, SVGAGI. The CDR3 sequence runs 16 residues, both termini included. CDR3 in amino acids: CASSWGPGTAQETQCF.

This chain connects TRBV10-3 to TRBJ2-1; 8 bases line up with TRBD2. Trimming cost V 0 bases and J 4 bases; bases outside gene matches: 5. This CDR3 spans 16 amino acids. Germline CDR1 reads ENHRY; CDR2 reads SYGVKD. The CDR3 protein is CAISESGLAGYNEQFF. For the CDR3, the DNA is TGTGCCATCAGTGAGTCTGGTTTAGCGGGATACAATGAGCAGTTCTTC.

This clonotype was observed a handful of times. The J gene is TRBJ1-2, the V gene TRBV12-3 or TRBV12-4; D perhaps matches TRBD1 (6 bases). The CDR3 is 14 amino acids. V was clipped by 3 bases and J by 4 bases, with 12 bases between them. DNA for the CDR3: TGTGCCAGCAGTTTGGGCGGACAGCTCTATGGCTACACCTTC. Translation: CASSLGGQLYGYTF.

V gene TRBV11-3 combines with J gene TRBJ1-3; D remains unclear. The germline CDR1 and CDR2 sequences are SGHNT and YENEEA. The CDR3 covers 12 residues. Trimming removed 6 bases at V and 8 bases at J, with 11 bases between. The CDR3 coding sequence is TGTGCCAGCAGTCTCGTTGCGGACACCATATATTTT. It is translated as CASSLVADTIYF.

The chain is built from TRBV30 and TRBJ1-2, with 9 bases fitting TRBD1. This CDR3 region has 15 residues. Germline V gene sequence: CDR1 GTSNPN, CDR2 SVGIG (reference sequence). V lost 3 bases to trimming and J lost 4 bases; unmatched junction nucleotides: 9. The CDR3 region has the DNA TGTGCCTGGAGGGGACAGGGCCGCCCCTCCTATGGCTACACCTTC. This codes for CAWRGQGRPSYGYTF.

The chain recombines TRBV9 with TRBJ1-4; possible D gene TRBD1, 6 bases. The CDR3 spans 14 residues. The V and J ends lost 2 bases and 6 bases respectively, with 11 bases between them. Germline V gene sequence: CDR1 SGDLS, CDR2 YYNGEE. CDR3 region: CASSVGGADEKLFF. CDR3 DNA sequence: TGTGCCAGCAGCGTGGGGGGCGCGGATGAAAAACTGTTTTTT.

In its sample, this clonotype was seen a few times. The chain recombines TRBV6-1 with TRBJ1-1; maybe TRBD1 (5 bases). CDR1 and CDR2 from the germline V gene are MNHNS and SASEGT. This CDR3 is built from 15 residues. Trimming stripped 5 bases from V and 4 bases from J, with 17 bases between. Here the CDR3 DNA reads TGTGCCAGCAGTTTCGCAGGGTGGGGAGGCACTGAAGCTTTCTTT. Its protein product is CASSFAGWGGTEAFF.

There are many counts of this clonotype. The V call is TRBV27, the J call TRBJ2-7; D uncertain. Germline V gives CDR1 MNHEY, CDR2 SMNVEV (reference sequence). This CDR3 region has 13 residues. V gave up 6 bases and J gave up 2 bases, with 11 bases separating them. For the CDR3, the DNA is TGTGCCAGCAGCACGGCGGCAGCCTACGAGCAGTACTTC. Its translation: CASSTAAAYEQYF.

At least ten counts were recorded for this clonotype. This chain links TRBV11-2 with TRBJ2-7; TRBD2 aligns across 8 bases. The CDR3 consists of 15 residues. After removal of 4 bases from V and 3 bases from J, the junction contained 8 bases not matched to a gene. Germline V gene sequence: CDR1 SGHAT, CDR2 FQNNGV. The CDR3 bases are TGTGCCAGCAGCTCAGGACTAGCAGTACACTACGAGCAGTACTTC. Amino acid sequence: CASSSGLAVHYEQYF.

V gene TRBV5-8 combines with J gene TRBJ2-7; D remains ambiguous. The CDR3 totals 14 residues. CDR1 is SGHTS and CDR2 is YDEGEE in the germline V gene. Trimming shortened V by 8 bases and J by 6 bases, and 21 bases separated the two germline ends. CDR3 DNA sequence: TGTGCCAGTCTACTGAGTAGGAGTCTTGGCGAGCAGTACTTC. The encoded protein is CASLLSRSLGEQYF.

The chain recombines TRBV11-2 with TRBJ2-2; D is undetermined. Looked up from germline, CDR1 is SGHAT and CDR2 is FQNNGV. The CDR3 covers 13 residues. Trimming removed 0 bases from V and 7 bases from J, with 6 bases in between. CDR3: CASSLDFLGELFF. CDR3 nucleotides: TGTGCCAGCAGCTTAGATTTTCTCGGGGAGCTGTTTTTT.

The V call is TRBV7-6, the J call TRBJ2-5; D remains unclear. CDR3 length: 13 residues. Trimming shortened V by 7 bases and J by 4 bases, and 13 bases separated the two germline ends. CDR1 is SGHVS and CDR2 is FNYEAQ in the germline V gene. In DNA, the CDR3 is TGTGCCAGCACCCTTACGATCCGAGAGACCCAGTACTTC. Translation gives CASTLTIRETQYF. Combining the CDR3 with reference TRBV7-6 and TRBJ2-5 gives the whole variable domain GAGVSQSPRYKVTKRGQDVALRCDPISGHVSLYWYRQALGQGPEFLTYFNYEAQQDKSGLPNDRFSAERPEGSISTLTIQRTEQRDSAMYRCASTLTIRETQYFGPGTRLLVL.

V and J are TRBV10-3 and TRBJ2-1, with 10 bases lining up with TRBD2. The junction had 10 bases not matched to a gene; V was cut back by 8 bases and J by 6 bases. Germline-derived CDR1 and CDR2 are ENHRY and SYGVKD. This CDR3 has 15 amino acids. The CDR3 region has the DNA TGTGCCATCGCTGTGTTAGCGGGGGGTAGCAATGAGCAGTTCTTC. Translation gives CAIAVLAGGSNEQFF.

V and J are TRBV20-1 and TRBJ1-6, with 7 bases fitting TRBD1. Germline V gives CDR1 DFQATT, CDR2 SNEGSKA (reference sequence). The CDR3 consists of 17 residues. Trimming took 3 bases from V and 7 from J; bases not matched to a gene: 15. The CDR3 here is CSASPRGTSARNSPLHF. In nucleotides, the CDR3 is TGCAGTGCTAGCCCCAGGGGGACGTCCGCCAGGAATTCACCCCTCCACTTT.

This clonotype was detected ten times or more. The chain recombines TRBV7-8 with TRBJ2-7; 14 positions match TRBD2. The CDR3 sequence is 17 residues long. CDR1 and CDR2 from the germline V gene are SGHVS and FQNEAQ. The V and J ends lost 5 bases and 1 base, in that order; junction bases with no gene match: 7. CDR3 amino acids: CASSRGTSGGYSYEQYF. In DNA, the CDR3 is TGTGCCAGCAGCAGGGGGACTAGCGGGGGATATTCCTACGAGCAGTACTTC.

This clonotype was picked up many times. The rearrangement links TRBV6-5 to TRBJ2-1, with a weak D call TRBD2 (5 bases). V shed 0 bases and J shed 0 bases, with 15 bases lying between them. CDR1 and CDR2 from the germline V gene are MNHEY and SVGAGI. The CDR3 is 18 residues long. In nucleotides, the CDR3 is TGTGCCAGCAGTTACTCAGGCCTACTAGGGCGCTCCTACAATGAGCAGTTCTTC. Its translation: CASSYSGLLGRSYNEQFF.